One sample yielded the 2 T cell receptor beta chains listed below, sequenced in a study of blood T cell repertoires in COVID-19. Using immunoSEQ multiplex PCR, the repertoire was profiled, and TCRdb retains in-frame clones only, with some absent. The profile shows approximately 180,000 clones, 75% to 90% of them singletons. Sequencing used peripheral blood. These receptors all come from a human donor with active or convalescent COVID-19. The donor label of this sample is uncertain.

The table lists this clone with a count of one. This chain joins TRBV28 and TRBJ2-7, with D possibly matching TRBD2 (6 bases). The V end lost 7 bases, the J end lost 6 bases, and 19 bases lay between the germline ends. The CDR3 loop spans 14 amino acids. Germline V gene data show CDR1 as MDHEN and CDR2 as SYDVKM. CDR3 amino acids: CASIPGPGVFEQYF. CDR3 bases: TGTGCCAGCATCCCGGGACCGGGGGTTTTCGAGCAGTACTTC.

The chain couples TRBV7-6 to TRBJ2-1; D not certain. CDR1 and CDR2 from the germline V gene are SGHVS and FNYEAQ. This CDR3 has 13 residues. V dropped 3 bases and J dropped 3 bases, with 6 bases sitting between them. This CDR3 reads CASSFSDYNEQFF. In DNA form, the CDR3 reads TGTGCCAGCAGCTTTTCAGACTACAATGAGCAGTTCTTC. The full variable domain, with the rest looked up from reference TRBV7-6 and TRBJ2-1, is GAGVSQSPRYKVTKRGQDVALRCDPISGHVSLYWYRQALGQGPEFLTYFNYEAQQDKSGLPNDRFSAERPEGSISTLTIQRTEQRDSAMYRCASSFSDYNEQFFGPGTRLTVL.